Listed below are T cell receptor beta chains from one sample, sequenced in a study of blood T cells in healthy people across ages. From the 5' RACE reads, TCRdb called clonotypes with MiXCR, one entry per CDR3 protein. The data show 730,000 or so distinct CDR3 sequences, approximately 39% seen once. The source material was blood. The source is a woman in her sixties in good health. Both conserved end residues are part of each CDR3. D genes are given only for firm matches. Some rows mark clone size as missing; the rest say once, few, many or name a class of expanded clone.

TRBV12-3/TRBV12-4,.,.,TRBJ2-1,TGTGCCAGCAGTTTCAGGGAGTACAATGAGCAGTTCTTC,CASSFREYNEQFF
TRBV29-1,.,few,TRBJ1-2,TGCAGCGTTGAACAGGGTATCTGTGGCTACACCTTC,CSVEQGICGYTF
TRBV4-1,.,few,TRBJ2-7,TGCGCCAGCAGCCAGGGGACGGATAGCTCCTACGAGCAGTACTTC,CASSQGTDSSYEQYF
TRBV6-2/TRBV6-3,.,.,TRBJ1-1,TGTGCCAGCAGTTACCCCTGGACAGTGAACACTGAAGCTTTCTTT,CASSYPWTVNTEAFF
TRBV7-6,TRBD2,.,TRBJ2-1,TGTGCCAGCAGCTTAGCGCGGACTAGCGGGGGCAATGAGCAGTTCTTC,CASSLARTSGGNEQFF
TRBV20-1,.,.,TRBJ2-7,TGCAGTGCTAGAGAGACAGGCAACCGCTACGAGCAGTACTTC,CSARETGNRYEQYF
TRBV5-1,.,.,TRBJ2-5,TGCGCCAGCAGCTTCCAGGGGGGGAAGATGGGGGAGACCCAGTACTTC,CASSFQGGKMGETQYF
TRBV12-5,.,few,TRBJ1-4,TGTGCTAGTGGTTTTAACGAAAAACTGTTTTTT,CASGFNEKLFF
TRBV7-9,.,.,TRBJ2-1,TGTGCCAGCAGCTCCCCCAGACAGGAGAGAAATGAGCAGTTCTTC,CASSSPRQERNEQFF
TRBV7-3,TRBD1,few,TRBJ2-1,TGTGCCAGCAGCCCCTGGACAGGGGGTTACAATGAGCAGTTCTTC,CASSPWTGGYNEQFF
TRBV28,.,.,TRBJ2-7,TGTGCCAGCAGTTTGAGGGGGTCGAACTCCTACGAGCAGTACTTC,CASSLRGSNSYEQYF
TRBV20-1,TRBD1,.,TRBJ1-1,TGCAGTGCTAAAAACAGGGGTTGGGACGGGTCTGAAGCTTTCTTT,CSAKNRGWDGSEAFF
TRBV7-2,TRBD2,few,TRBJ2-5,TGTGCCAGCAGCTCGGGACTAGCGGAGACCCAGTACTTC,CASSSGLAETQYF
TRBV20-1,.,.,TRBJ1-2,TGCAGCGCGGGGTGGGGCTACACCTTC,CSAGWGYTF
TRBV3-1,.,many,TRBJ2-1,TGTGCCAGCAGCCAAGAGCTCGGGAAGCACAATGAGCAGTTCTTC,CASSQELGKHNEQFF
TRBV20-1,TRBD2,.,TRBJ2-7,TGCAGTGCCACCGGGAGGGCCTACGAGCAGTACTTC,CSATGRAYEQYF
TRBV10-2,TRBD2,few,TRBJ2-5,TGCGCCAGCCGGACTAGCGGGGTTTCAAATGAGCAGTACTTC,CASRTSGVSNEQYF
TRBV27,TRBD2,.,TRBJ2-2,TGTGCCAGCTCCAACGTAGCGGGAAACACCGGGGAGCTGTTTTTT,CASSNVAGNTGELFF